Below are 4 T cell receptor beta chains sequenced from a single sample in a study of identical twins. One entry per CDR3 protein results from TCRdb running MiXCR on the 5' RACE reads. The table has 1,800,000 or so distinct CDR3 sequences, under 35% seen once. The sample consisted of cord blood. These receptors were collected from a newborn girl in good health.

The chain is built from TRBV19 and TRBJ1-2; D unresolved. Germline values: CDR1 LNHDA, CDR2 SQIVND (reference sequence). The CDR3 runs to 14 residues. Trimming pared 6 bases from V and 2 bases from J, leaving 13 bases between. The CDR3: CASRSAGGNYGYTF. The CDR3 coding sequence is TGTGCCAGTAGGTCGGCAGGCGGGAACTATGGCTACACCTTC.

This chain links TRBV2 with TRBJ2-3; perhaps TRBD2 as D (6 bases). V was cut by 5 bases and J by 2 bases, with 17 bases left in between. The CDR3 has 16 residues. Germline CDR1 and CDR2: SNHLY and FYNNEI. CDR3 loop: CASSQWGTRYTDTQYF. Written as DNA, the CDR3 is TGTGCCAGCAGTCAATGGGGGACTCGGTACACAGATACGCAGTATTTT.

The chain has TRBV10-3 and TRBJ1-2, with D hard to call. This CDR3 comprises 15 residues. Deletions cut 1 base from V and 0 bases from J, with 9 bases between. CDR1 is ENHRY and CDR2 is SYGVKD in the germline V gene. CDR3 in amino acids: CAISELETSNYGYTF. The CDR3 DNA reads TGTGCCATCAGTGAGTTAGAGACATCTAACTATGGCTACACCTTC.

The V call is TRBV27, the J call TRBJ1-4; TRBD1 might be the D (5 bases). The CDR3 has 14 residues. V lost 8 bases and J lost 8, with 18 bases in between. Germline V gene data show CDR1 as MNHEY and CDR2 as SMNVEV (reference sequence). The CDR3 nucleotides read TGTGCCAGCGGCCCAGGGAGGGGAGGGGAAAAACTGTTTTTT. Residues: CASGPGRGGEKLFF.